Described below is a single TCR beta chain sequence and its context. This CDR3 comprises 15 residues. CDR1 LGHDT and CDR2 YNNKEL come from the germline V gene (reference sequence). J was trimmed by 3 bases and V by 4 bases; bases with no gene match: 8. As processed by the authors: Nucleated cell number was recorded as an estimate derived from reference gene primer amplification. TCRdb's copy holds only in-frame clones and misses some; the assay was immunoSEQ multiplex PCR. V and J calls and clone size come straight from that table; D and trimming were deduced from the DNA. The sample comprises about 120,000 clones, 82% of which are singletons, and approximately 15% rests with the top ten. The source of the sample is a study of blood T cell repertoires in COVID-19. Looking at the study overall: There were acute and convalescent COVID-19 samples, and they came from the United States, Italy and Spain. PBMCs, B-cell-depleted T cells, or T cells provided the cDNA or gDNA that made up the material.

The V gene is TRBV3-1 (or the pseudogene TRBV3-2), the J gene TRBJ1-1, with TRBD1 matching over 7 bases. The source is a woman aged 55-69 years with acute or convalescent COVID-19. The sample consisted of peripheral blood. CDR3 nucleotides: TGTGCCAGCAGCCCACTTAGGGGGCGCGACACTGAAGCTTTCTTT. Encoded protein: CASSPLRGRDTEAFF.